The sequence of this T cell receptor (beta chain) was determined in a study of blood T cell repertoires in COVID-19. About the study: Donors in the United States, Italy and Spain gave samples during acute or convalescent COVID-19.

The protocol was immunoSEQ multiplex PCR, while the TCRdb copy is restricted to in-frame clones and leaves out a portion. This table holds around 180,000 clones, approximately 80% found once. Germline-derived CDR1 and CDR2 are MGHRA and YSYEKL. J lost 2 bases, V lost 0 bases, and 1 base had no gene match. This CDR3 spans 16 amino acids. The receptor was derived from a man aged 50 to 59 who had recovered from COVID-19. The V gene is TRBV4-1, the J gene TRBJ2-1; the match to TRBD2 covers 10 bases. Sequences were obtained from PBMCs or T cells enriched from blood (not recorded which). CDR3 coding DNA: TGCGCCAGCAGCCAAGAAGCGGGGGGGACCTACAATGAGCAGTTCTTC. Amino acids: CASSQEAGGTYNEQFF.